This entry features one T cell receptor beta chain sequence. Its antigen is as yet unknown. Built from TCR beta cDNA, the libraries had unique molecular identifiers in them. There were roughly 0.95 to 10 million T cells, and about 540,000 cDNA molecules came from them. TCRdb passed the PCR reads through MiXCR, listing each CDR3 protein once. The sample shows some 800,000 distinct CDR3 sequences, around 45% of them seen only once. The data were obtained in a study of post-analysis software for immune sequencing data. Study in general: Progressive-relapsing, secondary progressive and relapsing-remitting multiple sclerosis were among the disease courses included. Points from the study as a whole: Samples from a shared batch, those prepared together, strongly co-clustered by F measure. Significantly decreased normalized Chao1 diversity was recorded for multiple sclerosis patients relative to controls.

This clonotype was obtained from a girl aged 5 to 17 with multiple sclerosis. The sample consisted of blood.

The CDR3 sequence is CSARSTYNEQFF. The CDR3 DNA is TGCAGTGCCCGCTCGACCTACAATGAGCAGTTCTTC. This chain connects TRBV20-1 to TRBJ2-1; D remains ambiguous. Germline lookup yields CDR1 DFQATT and CDR2 SNEGSKA (reference sequence). This CDR3 is 12 amino acids long. The V end lost 6 bases, the J end lost 2 bases, and 8 bases lay between the germline ends.